A single sample is the source of the 19 T cell receptor beta chains below, sequenced in a study of shared clonotypes between healthy human individuals. This table comes from immunoSEQ multiplex PCR, and its TCRdb copy is limited to in-frame clones, with some not included. Altogether 2 million to 3 million clones are present, around 94% being singletons, with the ten largest covering around 0.14%. The sequenced sample was naive CD4+ T cells sorted from blood. As to subset: CD45RA+ positively selected. Receptor source: a man aged 18 to 35 in good health.

This sequence joins TRBV28 and TRBJ1-1; weak D call: TRBD1 (6 bases). The length of the CDR3 is 15 residues. Trimming removed 4 bases at V and 3 bases at J, with 15 bases between. Germline values: CDR1 MDHEN, CDR2 SYDVKM. This CDR3 reads CASSSPAGADTEAFF. For the CDR3, the DNA is TGTGCCAGCAGTTCGCCCGCAGGGGCGGACACTGAAGCTTTCTTT.

V is TRBV5-4 and J is TRBJ2-1; D may be TRBD1 or TRBD2 (5 bases each). Germline CDR1 is SGHNT and CDR2 is YYREEE (reference sequence). V was pared by 4 bases and J by 3 bases, with 11 bases between. This CDR3 spans 14 amino acids. This CDR3 reads CASSPGRGYNEQFF. The CDR3 region has the DNA TGTGCCAGCAGCCCGGGACGGGGCTACAATGAGCAGTTCTTC.

The V and J genes are TRBV5-1 and TRBJ1-2; D gene unclear. This CDR3 comprises 15 residues. Germline CDR1 reads SGHRS; CDR2 reads YFSETQ. V dropped 1 base and J dropped 4 bases, with 14 bases sitting between them. The CDR3 is CASSLRADPIYGYTF. DNA of the CDR3: TGCGCCAGCAGCTTGAGGGCAGACCCCATCTATGGCTACACCTTC.

Only one count was recorded for this clone. The gene calls are TRBV27 and TRBJ2-7, with 12 bases lining up with TRBD2. From germline, CDR1 is MNHEY and CDR2 SMNVEV (reference sequence). V lost 4 bases and J lost 10; bases outside the gene matches: 14. The CDR3 consists of 16 residues. In DNA form, the CDR3 reads TGTGCCAGCAGTTACACGACTAGCGGGAGTTTGGGATCTCAGTACTTC. Translation gives CASSYTTSGSLGSQYF.

The CDR3 sequence: CASSPAPTDTQYF. CDR3 nucleotide sequence: TGTGCCAGCAGCCCGGCTCCCACAGATACGCAGTATTTT. The rearrangement joins TRBV11-2 to TRBJ2-3; D gene unclear. The CDR3 covers 13 residues. CDR1 is SGHAT and CDR2 is FQNNGV in the germline V gene. Trimming shortened V by 5 bases and J by 2 bases, and 8 bases separated the two germline ends.

The rearrangement uses TRBV6-4 and TRBJ2-3, with TRBD2 matching 8 bases. From germline, CDR1 is MRHNA and CDR2 SNTAGT. Trimming at V came to 4 bases and at J to 0 bases, leaving 6 bases not matched to a gene. The CDR3 is made up of 16 amino acids. CDR3 sequence: CASSGLATISTDTQYF. CDR3 DNA: TGTGCCAGCAGTGGACTAGCGACAATTAGCACAGATACGCAGTATTTT.

The chain recombines TRBV9 with TRBJ2-5; tentative D call: TRBD1 (7 bases). The germline V gene encodes CDR1 SGDLS and CDR2 YYNGEE. V dropped 0 bases and J dropped 7 bases, with 10 bases sitting between them. The CDR3 loop spans 13 amino acids. CDR3 in amino acids: CASSVEEGATQYF. CDR3 in DNA: TGTGCCAGCAGCGTAGAGGAGGGGGCGACCCAGTACTTC.

V and J are TRBV9 and TRBJ2-5; TRBD1 matches 9 bases. There are 15 residues in the CDR3. V lost 2 bases and J lost 1; bases outside the gene matches: 3. Germline V gene sequence: CDR1 SGDLS, CDR2 YYNGEE. The CDR3 sequence: CASSVLGQGQETQYF. Here the CDR3 DNA reads TGTGCCAGCAGCGTTTTGGGACAGGGCCAAGAGACCCAGTACTTC. Drawing the rest from reference TRBV9 and TRBJ2-5, the complete variable domain is DSGVTQTPKHLITATGQRVTLRCSPRSGDLSVYWYQQSLDQGLQFLIQYYNGEERAKGNILERFSAQQFPDLHSELNLSSLELGDSALYFCASSVLGQGQETQYFGPGTRLLVL.

J is TRBJ1-2 and V is TRBV2, with a weak D call TRBD1 (5 bases). The V gene's germline CDR1 is SNHLY and CDR2 FYNNEI. The CDR3 runs 12 residues. Trimming pared 8 bases from V and 5 bases from J, leaving 12 bases between. Here the CDR3 reads CASLKGEYGYTF. The CDR3 bases are TGTGCCAGCCTTAAAGGGGAGTATGGCTACACCTTC.

This clone was found a few times. The rearrangement joins TRBV11-2 to TRBJ1-1; possible D gene TRBD1, 6 bases. This CDR3 spans 14 amino acids. Germline assignment: CDR1 SGHAT and CDR2 FQNNGV. V was trimmed by 5 bases and J by 5 bases, leaving 15 bases between them. This CDR3 is CASSHSPQGTEAFF. The CDR3, as DNA: TGTGCCAGCAGCCATTCGCCTCAGGGGACTGAAGCTTTCTTT. Complete variable domain (other parts from reference TRBV11-2 and TRBJ1-1): EAGVAQSPRYKIIEKRQSVAFWCNPISGHATLYWYQQILGQGPKLLIQFQNNGVVDDSQLPKDRFSAERLKGVDSTLKIQPAKLEDSAVYLCASSHSPQGTEAFFGQGTRLTVV.

The J gene is TRBJ1-1, the V gene TRBV19; tentative D call: TRBD1 (6 bases). The germline V gene encodes CDR1 LNHDA and CDR2 SQIVND (reference sequence). The CDR3 has 16 amino acids. V was pared by 2 bases and J by 3 bases, with 16 bases between. The CDR3 is CASSILPVGGHTEAFF. As DNA, the CDR3 is TGTGCCAGTAGTATACTACCAGTCGGGGGGCACACTGAAGCTTTCTTT. The full variable domain, completed using reference TRBV19 and TRBJ1-1, is DGGITQSPKYLFRKEGQNVTLSCEQNLNHDAMYWYRQDPGQGLRLIYYSQIVNDFQKGDIAEGYSVSREKKESFPLTVTSAQKNPTAFYLCASSILPVGGHTEAFFGQGTRLTVV.

The chain is built from TRBV15 and TRBJ2-2, with D perhaps being TRBD1 or TRBD2 (5 bases each). The germline CDR1 and CDR2 sequences are LNHNV and YYDKDF (reference sequence). The V gene lost 8 bases and the J gene lost 5 bases, with 6 bases spanning the gap. This CDR3 region has 11 residues. CDR3 nucleotide sequence: TGTGCCACCGAGGGGACCGGGGAGCTGTTTTTT. It codes for CATEGTGELFF.

DNA of the CDR3: TGTGCCACCAGAGTACCCGGCGGTGGTCCGCAGTATTTT. Translating it yields CATRVPGGGPQYF. The chain is built from TRBV15 and TRBJ2-3, with D hard to call. The germline V gene has CDR1 LNHNV and CDR2 YYDKDF (reference sequence). V lost 6 bases and J lost 10, with 17 bases in between. The CDR3 loop spans 13 amino acids.

J is TRBJ2-2 and V is TRBV6-1; no reliable D call. Trimming took off 11 bases at V and 2 bases at J, with 12 bases between the two ends. Germline-derived CDR1 and CDR2 are MNHNS and SASEGT. The CDR3 is 13 amino acids. This CDR3 is CAPRDGNTGELFF. Here the CDR3 DNA reads TGTGCCCCCCGTGACGGCAACACCGGGGAGCTGTTTTTT.

This chain links TRBV7-9 with TRBJ2-3; D uncertain. CDR3 length equals 14 residues. Per germline, CDR1 SEHNR and CDR2 FQNEAQ (reference sequence). Deletions cut 2 bases from V and 2 bases from J, with 8 bases between. The CDR3 loop is CASSLNYLTDTQYF. In nucleotides, the CDR3 is TGTGCCAGCAGCTTAAACTACCTCACAGATACGCAGTATTTT.

The rearrangement joins TRBV5-4 to TRBJ2-7, with a weak D call TRBD1 (8 bases). Germline CDR1 SGHNT, CDR2 YYREEE (reference sequence). V was trimmed by 4 bases and J by 4 bases, leaving 15 bases between them. The CDR3 is made up of 14 amino acids. CDR3 DNA: TGTGCCAGCAGCGAAACAGGGGGGGCATACGAGCAGTACTTC. Residues: CASSETGGAYEQYF. Using reference TRBV5-4 and TRBJ2-7 for the parts outside the CDR3, the full variable domain is ETGVTQSPTHLIKTRGQQVTLRCSSQSGHNTVSWYQQALGQGPQFIFQYYREEENGRGNFPPRFSGLQFPNYSSELNVNALELDDSALYLCASSETGGAYEQYFGPGTRLTVT.

The genes are TRBV6-6 and TRBJ1-1; D gene uncertain. Trimming pared 0 bases from V and 11 bases from J, leaving 10 bases between. Per germline, CDR1 MNHNY and CDR2 SVGAGI (reference sequence). This CDR3 spans 12 amino acids. The CDR3 DNA reads TGTGCCAGCAGTTACTCGTGGACCCTGGCTTTCTTT. Residues: CASSYSWTLAFF.

This chain joins TRBV7-2 and TRBJ2-7; D remains ambiguous. Germline V gene data show CDR1 as SGHTA and CDR2 as FQGNSA. The V gene lost 5 bases and the J gene lost 10 bases, with 15 bases spanning the gap. The CDR3 spans 12 residues. CDR3 residues: CASSAFKDLQYF. The CDR3 region has the DNA TGTGCCAGCAGCGCGTTTAAGGACCTTCAGTACTTC.

As concerns this clone: Other DNA sequences from this sample encode an identical CDR3 as well. The rearrangement links TRBV28 to TRBJ1-2; 8 positions match TRBD1. Unmatched junction bases numbered 1, after V lost 4 bases and J lost 3 bases. The CDR3 contains 13 residues. Germline loops: CDR1 MDHEN, CDR2 SYDVKM. The DNA for the CDR3 is TGTGCCAGCAGTTCGGGACAGGACTATGGCTACACCTTC. Protein sequence: CASSSGQDYGYTF.